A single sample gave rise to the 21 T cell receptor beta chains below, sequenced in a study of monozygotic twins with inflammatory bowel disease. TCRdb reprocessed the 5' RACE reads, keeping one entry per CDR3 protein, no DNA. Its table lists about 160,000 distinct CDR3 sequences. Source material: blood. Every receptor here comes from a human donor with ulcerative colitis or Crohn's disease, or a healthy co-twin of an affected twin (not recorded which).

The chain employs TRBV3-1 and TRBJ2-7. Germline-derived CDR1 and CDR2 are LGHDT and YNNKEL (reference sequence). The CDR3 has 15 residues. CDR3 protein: CASSLIDRGSYEQYF.

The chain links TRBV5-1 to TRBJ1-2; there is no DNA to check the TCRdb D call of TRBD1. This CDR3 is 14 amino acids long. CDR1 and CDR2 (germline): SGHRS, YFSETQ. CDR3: CASSHGQGSYGYTF.

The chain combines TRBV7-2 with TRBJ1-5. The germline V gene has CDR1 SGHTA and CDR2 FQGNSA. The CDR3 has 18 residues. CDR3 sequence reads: CASSLATLGGGSNQPQHF. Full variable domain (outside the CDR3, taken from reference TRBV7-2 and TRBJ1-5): GAGVSQSPSNKVTEKGKDVELRCDPISGHTALYWYRQSLGQGLEFLIYFQGNSAPDKSGLPSDRFSAERTGGSVSTLTIQRTQQEDSAVYLCASSLATLGGGSNQPQHFGDGTRLSIL.

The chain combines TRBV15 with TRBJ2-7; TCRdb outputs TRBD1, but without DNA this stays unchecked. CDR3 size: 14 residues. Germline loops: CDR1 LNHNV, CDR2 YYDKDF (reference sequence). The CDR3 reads CATMDPKGVYEQYF.

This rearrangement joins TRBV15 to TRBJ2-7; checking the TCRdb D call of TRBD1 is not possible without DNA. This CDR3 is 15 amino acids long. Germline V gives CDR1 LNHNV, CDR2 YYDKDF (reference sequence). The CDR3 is CATSRDGQASYEQYF.

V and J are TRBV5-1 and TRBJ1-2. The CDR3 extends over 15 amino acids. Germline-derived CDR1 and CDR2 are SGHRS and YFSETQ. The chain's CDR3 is CASSLETATDYGYTF.

The CDR3 loop is CATSRFARRGSANTGELFF. V and J are TRBV15 and TRBJ2-2; with no DNA, the TCRdb D assignment of TRBD1 cannot be verified. Germline-derived CDR1 and CDR2 are LNHNV and YYDKDF (reference sequence). The CDR3 has 19 amino acids.

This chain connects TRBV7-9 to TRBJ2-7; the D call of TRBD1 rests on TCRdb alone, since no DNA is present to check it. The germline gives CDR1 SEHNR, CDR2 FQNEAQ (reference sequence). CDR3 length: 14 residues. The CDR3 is CASSLVGGAYEQYF.

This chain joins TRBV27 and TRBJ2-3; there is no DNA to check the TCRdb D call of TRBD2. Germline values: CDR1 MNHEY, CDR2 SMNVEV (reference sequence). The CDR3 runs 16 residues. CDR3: CASSLGLARPTDTQYF.

CDR3 residues: CASRSQLSTDTQYF. This chain joins TRBV18 and TRBJ2-3. Germline V gives CDR1 KGHSH, CDR2 LQKENI. CDR3 length: 14 residues.

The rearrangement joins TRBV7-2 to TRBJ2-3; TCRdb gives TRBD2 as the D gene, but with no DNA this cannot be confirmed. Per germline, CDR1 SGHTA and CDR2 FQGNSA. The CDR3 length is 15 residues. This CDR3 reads CASSLLAGEVDTQYF.

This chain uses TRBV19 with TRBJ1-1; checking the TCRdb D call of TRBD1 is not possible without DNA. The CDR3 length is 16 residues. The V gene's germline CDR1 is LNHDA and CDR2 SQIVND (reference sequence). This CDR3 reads CASSPMGAAWATEAFF.

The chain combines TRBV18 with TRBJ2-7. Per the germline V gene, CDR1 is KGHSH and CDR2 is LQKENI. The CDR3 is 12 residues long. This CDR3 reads CASSPPTGWGYF.

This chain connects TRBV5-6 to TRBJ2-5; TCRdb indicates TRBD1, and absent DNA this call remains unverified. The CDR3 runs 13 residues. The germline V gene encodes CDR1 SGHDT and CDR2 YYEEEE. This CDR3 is CASSMTGVETQYF.

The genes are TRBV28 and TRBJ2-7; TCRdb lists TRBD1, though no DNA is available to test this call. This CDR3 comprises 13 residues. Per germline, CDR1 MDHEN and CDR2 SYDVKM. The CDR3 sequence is CASRGTGNYEQYF.

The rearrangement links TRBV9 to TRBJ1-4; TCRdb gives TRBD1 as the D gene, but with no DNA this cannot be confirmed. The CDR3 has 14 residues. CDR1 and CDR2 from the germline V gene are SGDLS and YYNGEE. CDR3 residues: CASSVADPGEKLFF.

CDR3 amino acids: CASSGTAGHSGANVLTF. V and J are TRBV9 and TRBJ2-6. The length of the CDR3 is 17 residues. Germline values: CDR1 SGDLS, CDR2 YYNGEE. The full variable domain, completed using reference TRBV9 and TRBJ2-6, is DSGVTQTPKHLITATGQRVTLRCSPRSGDLSVYWYQQSLDQGLQFLIQYYNGEERAKGNILERFSAQQFPDLHSELNLSSLELGDSALYFCASSGTAGHSGANVLTFGAGSRLTVL.

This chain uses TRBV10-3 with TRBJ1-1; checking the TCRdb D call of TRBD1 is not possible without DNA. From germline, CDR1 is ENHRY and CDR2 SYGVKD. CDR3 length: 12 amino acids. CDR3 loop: CAIGRTGRVAFF.

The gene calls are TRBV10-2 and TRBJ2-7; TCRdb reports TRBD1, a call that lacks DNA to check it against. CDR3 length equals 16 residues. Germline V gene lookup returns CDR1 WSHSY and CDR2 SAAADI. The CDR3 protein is CANSAPLWGARYEQYF.

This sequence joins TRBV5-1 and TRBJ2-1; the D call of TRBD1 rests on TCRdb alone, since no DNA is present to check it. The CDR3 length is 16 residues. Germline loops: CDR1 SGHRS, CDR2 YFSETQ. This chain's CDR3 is CASSWGGDSSYNEQFF.

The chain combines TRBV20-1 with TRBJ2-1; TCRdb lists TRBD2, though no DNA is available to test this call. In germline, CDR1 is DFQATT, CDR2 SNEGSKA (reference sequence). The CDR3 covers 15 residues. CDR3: CSARTSGNVYNEQFF.